This T cell receptor beta chain was recorded in a study of breast tumors, draining lymph nodes, adjacent tissues. Study results and caveats: Luminal-like breast cancer showed significantly greater tumor-nontumor repertoire similarity than basal-like breast cancer did.

The V end was cut by 7 bases, the J end by 0 bases, with 15 bases between. The CDR3 is 16 residues long. Per the germline V gene, CDR1 is MNHNS and CDR2 is SASEGT. This clonotype was counted between two and nine times. Its antigen is still unknown. Axillary draining lymph nodes of breast cancer patients supplied the node samples. TCRdb passed the multiplex PCR reads through MiXCR, listing each CDR3 protein once. The table includes approximately 300,000 distinct CDR3 sequences, over 30% detected once. This TCR was recovered from a female donor with breast cancer. Some clones in this sample may be carry-over from other donors' samples. The rearrangement links TRBV6-1 to TRBJ2-2, with D hard to call. Sequencing was done on a sample of axillary lymph node tissue. The CDR3 DNA sequence: TGTGCCAGCACGAGCAGAAAATCTGCGAACACCGGGGAGCTGTTTTTT. Protein product: CASTSRKSANTGELFF.